Shown below are 11 T cell receptor beta chains from a single sample sequenced in a study of blood T cell repertoires in COVID-19. Using immunoSEQ multiplex PCR, the repertoire was profiled, and TCRdb retains in-frame clones only, with some absent. The sample lists about 180,000 clones, more than 75% occurring once. The sequenced sample was PBMCs or T cells enriched from blood (not recorded which). These receptors originate from a man in his fifties or sixties who had been exposed to COVID-19.

The rearrangement joins TRBV11-3 to TRBJ2-3; D possibly corresponds to TRBD2 (6 bases). V was cut by 3 bases and J by 1 base, with 17 bases left in between. Per the germline V gene, CDR1 is SGHNT and CDR2 is YENEEA. This CDR3 comprises 17 residues. In nucleotides, the CDR3 is TGTGCCAGCAGCTTGGGTTCACTAGCTCCAGGCACAGATACGCAGTATTTT. The encoded protein is CASSLGSLAPGTDTQYF.

This clone was seen a few times. The chain couples TRBV2 to TRBJ1-3; D unclear. Germline assignment: CDR1 SNHLY and CDR2 FYNNEI. This CDR3 contains 13 residues. V was pared by 7 bases and J by 7 bases, with 14 bases between. The CDR3 DNA follows: TGTGCCAGCAATGGAGACCGAACGAACACCATATATTTT. Translated: CASNGDRTNTIYF. Looking up the rest from reference TRBV2 and TRBJ1-3 gives the full variable domain: EPEVTQTPSHQVTQMGQEVILRCVPISNHLYFYWYRQILGQKVEFLVSFYNNEISEKSEIFDDQFSVERPDGSNFTLKIRSTKLEDSAMYFCASNGDRTNTIYFGEGSWLTVV.

The chain links TRBV21-1 to TRBJ2-1; the table assigns TRBD2, which was not confirmed against the DNA. TRBV21-1 is tagged as a pseudogene. There are 17 residues in the CDR3. CDR3 protein: CASSKIVAGDPYNEQFF. The CDR3 DNA follows: TGTGCCAGCAGCAAAATTGTAGCGGGAGACCCCTACAATGAGCAGTTCTTC.

The V gene is TRBV5-1, the J gene TRBJ2-4; TRBD1 might be the D (6 bases). Germline V gene data show CDR1 as SGHRS and CDR2 as YFSETQ. The CDR3 has 14 amino acids. Trimming cost V 2 bases and J 0 bases, with 6 bases left between them. The CDR3 coding sequence is TGCGCCAGCAGCTTACAGGGAGCCAAAAACATTCAGTACTTC. Its protein is CASSLQGAKNIQYF.

This clone was seen a few times. Within the sample, other DNA sequences also encode this same CDR3. The chain has TRBV29-1 and TRBJ2-7, with D tentatively TRBD2 (6 bases). V was cut by 0 bases and J by 4 bases, with 7 bases left in between. Germline-derived CDR1 and CDR2 are SQVTM and ANQGSEA. The CDR3 consists of 12 residues. The CDR3 loop is CSVEESGYEQYF. In DNA form, the CDR3 reads TGCAGCGTTGAAGAGAGCGGGTACGAGCAGTACTTC.

This chain links TRBV5-1 with TRBJ2-1; no definite D call. V was cut by 4 bases and J by 7 bases, with 18 bases left in between. This CDR3 region has 15 residues. From germline, CDR1 is SGHRS and CDR2 YFSETQ. DNA for the CDR3: TGCGCCAGCAGCGCAATCGGATCCCCGGAGAATGAGCAGTTCTTC. Amino acid sequence: CASSAIGSPENEQFF.

The rearrangement joins TRBV2 to TRBJ1-1; TRBD1 is a possible D gene (6 bases). Trimming removed 2 bases at V and 4 bases at J, with 14 bases between. Per the germline V gene, CDR1 is SNHLY and CDR2 is FYNNEI. The CDR3 length is 15 residues. This CDR3 is CASSETQGWGTEAFF. CDR3 DNA sequence: TGTGCCAGCAGTGAAACACAGGGATGGGGCACTGAAGCTTTCTTT.

V is TRBV12-5 and J is TRBJ1-2; D call uncertain. The CDR3 is 13 amino acids. The germline V gene encodes CDR1 LGHNT and CDR2 FRNRAP. Trimming removed 3 bases from V and 4 bases from J, with 9 bases in between. The CDR3, as DNA: TGTGCTAGTGGTTTTGAGAACCGCTATGGCTACACCTTC. Translating gives CASGFENRYGYTF.

This clone occurred a few times. The V gene is TRBV6-5, the J gene TRBJ2-7, with D tentatively TRBD2 (6 bases). Germline V gene lookup returns CDR1 MNHEY and CDR2 SVGAGI. The CDR3 contains 14 residues. V lost 6 bases to trimming and J lost 2 bases, with 14 bases between them. The CDR3 DNA sequence: TGTGCCAGCAGACGCGGGGCACAGACCTACGAGCAGTACTTC. This encodes CASRRGAQTYEQYF.

This chain uses TRBV9 with TRBJ2-7; 10 bases line up with TRBD1. CDR3 length: 15 residues. The trim removed 3 bases at V and 2 bases at J, leaving 5 bases unmatched. CDR1 and CDR2 from the germline V gene are SGDLS and YYNGEE. The CDR3 coding sequence is TGTGCCAGCAGCGAAGACAGGGGGCCTACCTACGAGCAGTACTTC. Encoded protein: CASSEDRGPTYEQYF.

This chain links TRBV6-5 with TRBJ2-1; D gene unclear. This CDR3 comprises 14 residues. Germline V gives CDR1 MNHEY, CDR2 SVGAGI. The ends were cut back, 6 bases at V and 9 bases at J, with 18 bases in the middle. The CDR3 region is CASRPLTTNSEQFF. The CDR3 bases are TGTGCCAGCAGACCTCTTACGACAAATTCTGAGCAGTTCTTC.